A selection of T cell receptor beta chains follows, all from one sample in a study of cytomegalovirus exposure and HLA in healthy donors. Libraries were prepared by immunoSEQ multiplex PCR; TCRdb keeps only in-frame clonotypes and omits some of them. The sample yields approximately 190,000 clones, 12% seen once. The sequenced sample was PBMCs. All receptors come from a man aged 45-65 years in good health and CMV-seropositive. The CDR3 runs from the conserved cysteine through the conserved F or W. A row's size may be missing; if present it is once, few, many or a size class.

16	TRBV9	TRBJ2-3	NA	CASSVGPPRGKDTQYF
15	TRBV14	TRBJ2-1	few	CASSQDLGGNNEQFF
16	TRBV4-3	TRBJ2-1	NA	CASSHLAGGSWNEQFF
14	TRBV7-3	TRBJ2-7	NA	CASSPSPSSYEQYF
15	TRBV4-3	TRBJ1-3	NA	CASSQEQDRGDTIYF
14	TRBV7-2	TRBJ2-1	NA	CASSQLAGGQEQFF
13	TRBV7-9	TRBJ1-1	few	CASRYTRGTEAFF
12	TRBV6-1	TRBJ1-2	NA	CASSEWRPTYTF
15	TRBV9	TRBJ1-5	few	CASSPRGQGGQPQHF
14	TRBV6-1	TRBJ2-3	NA	CASTRTGDTDTQYF
14	TRBV7-6	TRBJ2-2	few	CASSSRPQGGELFF
13	TRBV2	TRBJ2-3	few	CASRWQGQDTQYF
14	TRBV5-1	TRBJ1-6	NA	CASRSEGYNSPLHF
14	TRBV5-1	TRBJ1-2	NA	CASSRLGEGDGYTF
13	TRBV7-2	TRBJ1-6	NA	CASRFTGDPPLHF
14	TRBV6-5	TRBJ1-2	NA	CASRPPGGNYGYTF
13	TRBV5-1	TRBJ2-1	few	CASRGGVLNEQFF